Ten or more counts support the clone carrying this T cell receptor beta chain. The data derive from a study of T cells in Graves' hyperthyroidism and ophthalmopathy. The CDR3 is made up of 12 amino acids. Germline V gives CDR1 DFQATT, CDR2 SNEGSKA (reference sequence). The V gene lost 4 bases and the J gene lost 3 bases, with 10 bases spanning the gap. Amplified regions were TCR beta CDR3 sequences from RNA transcripts. An initial round of RT-PCR targeting the TCR CDR3 relied on the HTBI primer set. TCRdb re-analysed the multiplex PCR reads in MiXCR, keeping a single row per CDR3 protein. This table has around 250,000 distinct CDR3 sequences, about 14% appearing once.

Material: blood. The V and J genes are TRBV20-1 and TRBJ2-7; D is unresolved. The clonotype comes from a woman aged 40 to 49 with Graves' hyperthyroidism that later progressed to Graves' ophthalmopathy. The CDR3 DNA reads TGCAGTGCTACAGGATTCAACTACGAGCAGTACTTC. It specifies CSATGFNYEQYF.